The 29 T cell receptor beta chains reported below all come from one sample, sequenced in a study of cytomegalovirus exposure and HLA in healthy donors. The PCR ran on 60 Vbeta and 13 Jbeta primers. Data came from immunoSEQ multiplex PCR; TCRdb stores just in-frame clones and leaves some out. Its listing shows fewer than 100,000 clones. Material: PBMCs. Receptors originate from a man aged 50-59 years in good health and CMV-seronegative.

V and J are TRBV27 and TRBJ1-1, with 8 bases aligning to TRBD1. Germline CDR1 and CDR2: MNHEY and SMNVEV (reference sequence). J was trimmed by 1 base and V by 6 bases; bases with no gene match: 10. The CDR3 extends over 16 amino acids. As DNA, the CDR3 is TGTGCCAGCAGGGAACAGGGGGAGGGCACGAACACTGAAGCTTTCTTT. Protein: CASREQGEGTNTEAFF.

The gene calls are TRBV10-3 and TRBJ2-5, with TRBD1 identical over 9 bases. Germline values: CDR1 ENHRY, CDR2 SYGVKD. The CDR3 is 15 residues long. V lost 3 bases and J lost 1; bases outside the gene matches: 3. Here the CDR3 DNA reads TGTGCCATCAGTGACTGGACAGGGGCCCAAGAGACCCAGTACTTC. The encoded protein is CAISDWTGAQETQYF.

This sequence joins TRBV5-1 and TRBJ2-5; D possibly corresponds to TRBD1 (5 bases). The CDR3 is 15 amino acids. V lost 0 bases, J lost 1 base, and 10 bases lay in between. Per germline, CDR1 SGHRS and CDR2 YFSETQ. The CDR3 here is CASSLGNRIQETQYF. CDR3 DNA sequence: TGCGCCAGCAGCTTGGGAAACAGGATCCAAGAGACCCAGTACTTC.

The chain has TRBV5-1 and TRBJ2-2; maybe TRBD2 (6 bases). Germline CDR1 and CDR2: SGHRS and YFSETQ. The CDR3 sequence is 13 residues long. The V end was cut by 9 bases, the J end by 2 bases, with 11 bases between. CDR3 coding DNA: TGCGCCATACCGGGGGTAAACACCGGGGAGCTGTTTTTT. It yields the protein CAIPGVNTGELFF.

CDR3 region: CASSIVSGQPQANYGYTF. The CDR3, as DNA: TGTGCCAGCAGTATAGTCTCCGGACAGCCACAAGCTAACTATGGCTACACCTTC. This chain uses TRBV2 with TRBJ1-2; perhaps TRBD1 as D (6 bases). The CDR3 has 18 residues. V was clipped by 5 bases and J by 0 bases, with 22 bases between them. Germline CDR1 SNHLY, CDR2 FYNNEI.

V usage is TRBV5-1 and J usage is TRBJ1-1, with TRBD1 matching over 8 bases. J lost 10 bases, V lost 4 bases, and 6 bases had no gene match. CDR1 is SGHRS, CDR2 YFSETQ, per germline. This CDR3 region has 12 residues. DNA of the CDR3: TGCGCCAGCAGCGATCAGGGGGCTGTAGCTTTCTTT. This gives the protein CASSDQGAVAFF.

The chain employs TRBV7-2 and TRBJ1-1, with D possibly matching TRBD1 (5 bases). CDR3 length: 15 residues. Trimming shortened V by 4 bases and J by 6 bases, and 18 bases separated the two germline ends. Germline V gene data show CDR1 as SGHTA and CDR2 as FQGNSA. CDR3 nucleotides: TGTGCCAGCAGCTCCCACGGGACTAAGGGCGCTGAAGCTTTCTTT. This codes for CASSSHGTKGAEAFF.

The chain joins TRBV2 to TRBJ2-4; 8 positions match TRBD2. Germline-derived CDR1 and CDR2 are SNHLY and FYNNEI. The V and J ends lost 10 bases and 6 bases, in that order; junction bases with no gene match: 11. This CDR3 comprises 14 residues. DNA of the CDR3: TGTGCCACTCGGGGGGGGTTGAAGGGAAACATTCAGTACTTC. This sequence encodes CATRGGLKGNIQYF.

The chain joins TRBV5-6 to TRBJ1-2; 8 bases match TRBD1. Per the germline V gene, CDR1 is SGHDT and CDR2 is YYEEEE. With V trimmed by 4 bases and J by 3 bases, 11 bases remained unmatched. This CDR3 has 16 amino acids. CDR3 in amino acids: CASSLRDRPLDYGYTF. DNA of the CDR3: TGTGCCAGCAGCCTTCGGGACAGGCCGCTAGACTATGGCTACACCTTC.

On this clone itself: The junction departs from germline at one end; a sequencing error may be responsible. The rearrangement joins TRBV7-3 to TRBJ1-2; D remains unclear. The CDR3 is 16 residues long. Germline V lookup: CDR1 SGHTA, CDR2 FQGTGA. CDR3 amino acids: CTSSPTMPGDGYGYTF. CDR3 nucleotide sequence: TGTACCAGCAGCCCAACAATGCCCGGGGATGGGTATGGCTACACCTTC.

The chain links TRBV6-1 to TRBJ1-6; no definite D call. Between the trimmed V and J ends, which lost 6 bases and 4 bases, there was a span of 10 bases. Germline assignment: CDR1 MNHNS and CDR2 SASEGT. This CDR3 contains 14 residues. CDR3: CASREGLYNSPLHF. CDR3 bases: TGTGCCAGCAGGGAGGGATTATATAATTCACCCCTCCACTTT.

The rearrangement uses TRBV19 and TRBJ2-2; 11 bases are shared with TRBD1. This CDR3 is built from 17 residues. The germline V gene has CDR1 LNHDA and CDR2 SQIVND (reference sequence). Losses at the gene ends were 7 bases for V and 0 bases for J; bases not matched to a gene: 7. The CDR3 spells CASIGQGAFANTGELFF. The DNA of the CDR3 is TGTGCCAGTATTGGACAGGGGGCCTTCGCGAACACCGGGGAGCTGTTTTTT.

The gene calls are TRBV19 and TRBJ1-2; D remains ambiguous. Germline loops: CDR1 LNHDA, CDR2 SQIVND (reference sequence). The CDR3 contains 16 residues. V dropped 7 bases and J dropped 8 bases, with 26 bases sitting between them. The chain's CDR3 is CASKMRALNRIYGYTF. In nucleotides, the CDR3 is TGTGCCAGTAAGATGCGGGCCTTAAACCGGATTTACGGCTACACCTTC.

The rearrangement joins TRBV5-1 to TRBJ2-7; TRBD2 matches at 7 bases. This CDR3 has 18 amino acids. CDR1 and CDR2 (germline): SGHRS, YFSETQ. J gave up 5 bases and V 5 bases, and 22 bases lay outside the gene matches. CDR3 residues: CASSRDLNGAGLFHEQYF. As DNA, the CDR3 is TGCGCCAGCAGTCGCGACTTGAACGGAGCGGGGCTTTTCCACGAGCAGTACTTC.

The chain recombines TRBV9 with TRBJ2-3; 12 positions agree with TRBD2. CDR1 is SGDLS, CDR2 YYNGEE, per germline. The J segment lost 2 bases and the V segment lost 4 bases, leaving 5 bases of the junction unmatched. The CDR3 spans 16 residues. The chain's CDR3 is CASSPTSGGHTDTQYF. The CDR3 DNA is TGTGCCAGCAGCCCGACTAGCGGGGGACACACAGATACGCAGTATTTT. Based on the CDR3 plus reference TRBV9 and TRBJ2-3, the full variable domain is DSGVTQTPKHLITATGQRVTLRCSPRSGDLSVYWYQQSLDQGLQFLIQYYNGEERAKGNILERFSAQQFPDLHSELNLSSLELGDSALYFCASSPTSGGHTDTQYFGPGTRLTVL.

This chain connects TRBV18 to TRBJ2-1, with 14 bases that match TRBD2. Germline CDR1 KGHSH, CDR2 LQKENI. V lost 10 bases, J lost 7 bases, and 12 bases stayed unmatched. This CDR3 comprises 16 residues. The CDR3 spells CATNSRGTSGGNEQFF. The CDR3 coding sequence is TGTGCCACCAACTCACGGGGGACTAGCGGGGGAAATGAGCAGTTCTTC.

V gene TRBV7-2 combines with J gene TRBJ1-1, with TRBD1 identical over 7 bases. J gave up 1 base and V 5 bases, and 4 bases lay outside the gene matches. Germline-derived CDR1 and CDR2 are SGHTA and FQGNSA. The CDR3 consists of 14 residues. This CDR3 reads CASSRRQGNTEAFF. Written as DNA, the CDR3 is TGTGCCAGCAGCCGGAGACAGGGGAACACTGAAGCTTTCTTT.

CDR3 in DNA: TGTGCCAGCAGAGTTCCGGGGAGGACTGAAGCTTTCTTT. Its translation is CASRVPGRTEAFF. The V and J genes are TRBV5-8 and TRBJ1-1; D not resolved. The CDR3 consists of 13 residues. Germline V CDR1 and CDR2: SGHTS, YDEGEE. Trimming took off 5 bases at V and 5 bases at J, with 13 bases between the two ends. The complete variable domain, with remaining parts taken from reference TRBV5-8 and TRBJ1-1, reads EAGVTQSPTHLIKTRGQQATLRCSPISGHTSVYWYQQALGLGLQFLLWYDEGEERNRGNFPPRFSGRQFPNYSSELNVNALELEDSALYLCASRVPGRTEAFFGQGTRLTVV.

The V gene is TRBV28, the J gene TRBJ2-2, with D tentatively TRBD2 (7 bases). Germline loops: CDR1 MDHEN, CDR2 SYDVKM. The V end lost 6 bases, the J end lost 5 bases, and 22 bases lay between the germline ends. The CDR3 spans 17 residues. In DNA, the CDR3 is TGTGCCAGCAGAGGAGGGCGGGGGCCTGCGAGAACCGGGGAGCTGTTTTTT. This codes for CASRGGRGPARTGELFF.

The genes are TRBV10-3 and TRBJ1-1; 7 bases line up with TRBD1. There are 15 residues in the CDR3. From germline, CDR1 is ENHRY and CDR2 SYGVKD. V was pared by 5 bases and J by 2 bases, with 8 bases of the junction left unmatched. The DNA for the CDR3 is TGTGCCATCAGTACCAACAGGGGAGTAAACACTGAAGCTTTCTTT. Protein sequence: CAISTNRGVNTEAFF.

The chain links TRBV27 to TRBJ2-7, with TRBD2 identical over 7 bases. The CDR3 loop spans 14 amino acids. Looked up from germline, CDR1 is MNHEY and CDR2 is SMNVEV (reference sequence). Trimming removed 5 bases from V and 3 bases from J; junction bases left unmatched: 7. The CDR3 protein is CASSPWGGNYEQYF. The CDR3 DNA sequence: TGTGCCAGCAGTCCCTGGGGGGGTAACTACGAGCAGTACTTC.

The gene calls are TRBV5-1 and TRBJ1-4; possible D gene TRBD1, 6 bases. This CDR3 region has 14 residues. Germline V gives CDR1 SGHRS, CDR2 YFSETQ. The V gene lost 0 bases and the J gene lost 4 bases, with 7 bases spanning the gap. The CDR3 is CASSLGGGNEKLFF. CDR3 coding DNA: TGCGCCAGCAGCTTGGGAGGGGGTAATGAAAAACTGTTTTTT.

This sequence joins TRBV7-2 and TRBJ1-1; possibly TRBD1 for D (6 bases). The CDR3 extends over 14 amino acids. The V gene's germline CDR1 is SGHTA and CDR2 FQGNSA. V was trimmed by 6 bases and J by 1 base, leaving 12 bases between them. The DNA of the CDR3 is TGTGCCAGCAGACCCACAGGGAAGAACACTGAAGCTTTCTTT. This sequence encodes CASRPTGKNTEAFF.

V gene TRBV5-1 combines with J gene TRBJ1-2; D is uncertain. CDR3 size: 18 residues. Germline V gene lookup returns CDR1 SGHRS and CDR2 YFSETQ. Trimming left V 1 base short and J 3 bases short, with 22 bases between. CDR3 nucleotide sequence: TGCGCCAGCAGCTTGAGAAACAACCTTAACCGCGCGGACTATGGCTACACCTTC. Its translation: CASSLRNNLNRADYGYTF.

J is TRBJ2-1 and V is TRBV4-3, with D possibly TRBD2 on 6 matching bases. Germline V gene sequence: CDR1 LGHNA, CDR2 YSLEER. The CDR3 has 17 residues. Trimming took off 0 bases at V and 9 bases at J, with 21 bases between the two ends. The CDR3 nucleotides are TGCGCCAGCAGCCAAGATCGGGTACTAGCTAGGGATGGTGAGCAGTTCTTC. Encoded protein: CASSQDRVLARDGEQFF.

V is TRBV18 and J is TRBJ1-6, with 8 bases aligning to TRBD1. The CDR3 length is 16 residues. Looked up from germline, CDR1 is KGHSH and CDR2 is LQKENI. V was clipped by 1 base and J by 7 bases; unmatched bases: 6. The CDR3 loop reads CASSPLDRGGNSPLHF. The CDR3 nucleotides read TGTGCCAGCTCACCACTCGACAGGGGCGGGAATTCACCCCTCCACTTT.

This sequence joins TRBV14 and TRBJ2-7; perhaps TRBD1 as D (6 bases). The germline V gene encodes CDR1 SGHDN and CDR2 FVKESK. Trimming took 3 bases from V and 4 from J, leaving 13 bases between them. CDR3 length: 14 residues. This CDR3 reads CASSQLQGRYEQYF. CDR3 sequence (DNA): TGTGCCAGCAGCCAGTTACAGGGTCGGTACGAGCAGTACTTC.

This chain links TRBV6-5 with TRBJ1-6, with TRBD1 as a possible D gene (6 bases). Germline values: CDR1 MNHEY, CDR2 SVGAGI. Trimming left V 5 bases short and J 9 bases short, with 14 bases between. The CDR3 loop spans 14 amino acids. The CDR3 DNA follows: TGTGCCAGCAGTCGCGGACAGCGAGGTTCACCCCTCCACTTT. Translating it yields CASSRGQRGSPLHF.

The rearrangement links TRBV5-1 to TRBJ1-1; D possibly corresponds to TRBD1 (5 bases). This CDR3 has 14 residues. The ends were cut back, 5 bases at V and 1 base at J, with 12 bases in the middle. The V gene's germline CDR1 is SGHRS and CDR2 YFSETQ. CDR3 nucleotide sequence: TGCGCCAGCAGGCGGGACCACGCGAACACTGAAGCTTTCTTT. Encoded protein: CASRRDHANTEAFF. Full variable domain (rest looked up from reference TRBV5-1 and TRBJ1-1): KAGVTQTPRYLIKTRGQQVTLSCSPISGHRSVSWYQQTPGQGLQFLFEYFSETQRNKGNFPGRFSGRQFSNSRSEMNVSTLELGDSALYLCASRRDHANTEAFFGQGTRLTVV.